This entry lists 27 T cell receptor beta chains sequenced from one sample in a study of cytomegalovirus exposure and HLA in healthy donors. PCR used 60 Vbeta primers and 13 Jbeta primers. TCRdb's table, derived via immunoSEQ multiplex PCR, lists solely in-frame clones and lacks some. Among about 52,000 clones, 50% to 70% were seen once, and the ten largest hold 12%. Sequences were obtained from PBMCs. These TCRs come from a human donor in good health.

This sequence joins TRBV28 and TRBJ1-2, with D maybe TRBD1 (6 bases). V lost 5 bases and J lost 5, with 15 bases in between. Germline V gene sequence: CDR1 MDHEN, CDR2 SYDVKM. This CDR3 has 14 amino acids. The CDR3 nucleotides are TGTGCCAGCAGTACAACAGGGCCTACGTATGGCTACACCTTC. Its translation is CASSTTGPTYGYTF.

This clone was seen a handful of times. The rearrangement uses TRBV30 and TRBJ2-6; 7 nucleotides line up with TRBD2. The CDR3 loop spans 17 amino acids. The ends lost 0 bases at V and 0 bases at J; junction bases unmatched: 5. In germline, CDR1 is GTSNPN, CDR2 SVGIG (reference sequence). The CDR3 DNA follows: TGTGCCTGGAGTGTCGACGGGGGGACCTCTGGGGCCAACGTCCTGACTTTC. Translated, it gives CAWSVDGGTSGANVLTF.

This chain links TRBV4-3 with TRBJ1-1; D remains unclear. Trimming stripped 0 bases from V and 6 bases from J, with 14 bases between. The germline V gene has CDR1 LGHNA and CDR2 YSLEER. This CDR3 has 15 residues. Here the CDR3 DNA reads TGCGCCAGCAGCCAAGAGCGAGGGCTAGGCGCTGAAGCTTTCTTT. This codes for CASSQERGLGAEAFF.

The J gene is TRBJ2-6, the V gene TRBV7-9; D gene unclear. Germline CDR1 SEHNR, CDR2 FQNEAQ (reference sequence). The CDR3 runs 15 residues. Between the trimmed V and J ends, which lost 1 base and 1 base, there was a span of 5 bases. The CDR3 here is CASSLGSSGANVLTF. CDR3 nucleotide sequence: TGTGCCAGCAGCTTAGGCAGTTCTGGGGCCAACGTCCTGACTTTC. The entire variable domain, with the rest obtained from reference TRBV7-9 and TRBJ2-6, is as follows: DTGVSQNPRHKITKRGQNVTFRCDPISEHNRLYWYRQTLGQGPEFLTYFQNEAQLEKSRLLSDRFSAERPKGSFSTLEIQRTEQGDSAMYLCASSLGSSGANVLTFGAGSRLTVL.

V gene TRBV7-6 combines with J gene TRBJ2-5; possibly TRBD1 for D (5 bases). In germline, CDR1 is SGHVS, CDR2 FNYEAQ. CDR3 size: 14 residues. The ends were cut back, 1 base at V and 1 base at J, with 7 bases in the middle. The CDR3 region has the DNA TGTGCCAGCAGCTTAGGGACACCCCAAGAGACCCAGTACTTC. This gives the protein CASSLGTPQETQYF.

The CDR3 reads CASSRGQIYNEQFF. The CDR3, as DNA: TGCGCCAGCAGCCGAGGACAGATATACAATGAGCAGTTCTTC. The chain carries TRBV5-1 and TRBJ2-1; maybe TRBD1 (6 bases). V dropped 4 bases and J dropped 4 bases, with 12 bases sitting between them. Germline loops: CDR1 SGHRS, CDR2 YFSETQ. This CDR3 spans 14 amino acids.

This clone has just a few counts. The CDR3, as DNA: TGTGCCAGCAGTCCGGGACTAGCGGGGGGTTCGGGCTACGAGCAGTACTTC. Protein sequence: CASSPGLAGGSGYEQYF. The gene calls are TRBV27 and TRBJ2-7, with TRBD2 matching 15 bases. V shed 5 bases and J 3 bases; nucleotides not matched to a gene: 8. This CDR3 comprises 17 residues. The V gene's germline CDR1 is MNHEY and CDR2 SMNVEV (reference sequence).

This sequence joins TRBV19 and TRBJ2-3, with D perhaps TRBD1 (6 bases). The CDR3 is 16 amino acids. V shed 5 bases and J shed 3 bases, with 18 bases lying between them. Germline loops: CDR1 LNHDA, CDR2 SQIVND (reference sequence). CDR3 loop: CASSVNRDPPTDTQYF. In DNA form, the CDR3 reads TGTGCCAGTAGTGTTAACAGGGATCCTCCTACAGATACGCAGTATTTT.

The chain employs TRBV29-1 and TRBJ2-1; 9 bases match TRBD2. The CDR3 spans 14 residues. Germline V gives CDR1 SQVTM, CDR2 ANQGSEA. V shed 7 bases, J shed 5 bases, and the junction held 9 bases outside the gene matches. In DNA form, the CDR3 reads TGCAGCGGGGACGAGCGGGGGGAAAACAATGAGCAGTTCTTC. Its protein product is CSGDERGENNEQFF.

This chain links TRBV28 with TRBJ1-2; no clear D. Trimming cost V 4 bases and J 5 bases, with 20 bases left between them. The V gene's germline CDR1 is MDHEN and CDR2 SYDVKM. CDR3 length: 16 residues. CDR3 loop: CASSSLVGGPKYGYTF. The CDR3 DNA follows: TGTGCCAGCAGTTCCTTGGTGGGAGGCCCCAAGTATGGCTACACCTTC.

This chain connects TRBV10-3 to TRBJ2-7; no clear D. CDR3 length: 12 residues. Germline V lookup: CDR1 ENHRY, CDR2 SYGVKD. V lost 10 bases to trimming and J lost 2 bases, with 12 bases between them. This CDR3 is CATLSTAYEQYF. The CDR3 nucleotides read TGTGCCACACTTTCAACGGCCTACGAGCAGTACTTC.

V gene TRBV29-1 combines with J gene TRBJ1-2; D may be TRBD1 (5 bases). The CDR3 contains 15 residues. Germline V gene sequence: CDR1 SQVTM, CDR2 ANQGSEA. Between the trimmed V and J ends, which lost 6 bases and 6 bases, there was a span of 23 bases. The CDR3, as DNA: TGCAGCGTCCCCCAGGAAGGTGGCCTCAGGGATGGCTACACCTTC. It encodes CSVPQEGGLRDGYTF.

The chain has TRBV5-1 and TRBJ1-2, with 8 bases that match TRBD1. Trimming removed 4 bases from V and 8 bases from J; junction bases left unmatched: 4. There are 12 residues in the CDR3. CDR1 and CDR2 (germline): SGHRS, YFSETQ. CDR3: CASSLTGEGYTF. DNA for the CDR3: TGCGCCAGCAGCCTGACAGGGGAAGGCTACACCTTC.

The V call is TRBV6-5, the J call TRBJ1-2; 7 positions agree with TRBD1. CDR3 length: 15 residues. J gave up 1 base and V 4 bases, and 6 bases lay outside the gene matches. Germline CDR1 is MNHEY and CDR2 is SVGAGI. CDR3 sequence reads: CASSFDRALNYGYTF. The CDR3 DNA sequence: TGTGCCAGCAGTTTTGACAGGGCCCTTAACTATGGCTACACCTTC.

This chain uses TRBV18 with TRBJ2-5, with 8 bases aligning to TRBD2. The CDR3 extends over 15 amino acids. Germline V gives CDR1 KGHSH, CDR2 LQKENI. With V trimmed by 6 bases and J by 1 base, 7 bases remained unmatched. The CDR3 protein is CASSRTSLVQETQYF. DNA for the CDR3: TGTGCCAGCTCCAGGACTAGCTTGGTCCAAGAGACCCAGTACTTC. Full variable domain (rest looked up from reference TRBV18 and TRBJ2-5): NAGVMQNPRHLVRRRGQEARLRCSPMKGHSHVYWYRQLPEEGLKFMVYLQKENIIDESGMPKERFSAEFPKEGPSILRIQQVVRGDSAAYFCASSRTSLVQETQYFGPGTRLLVL.

The chain recombines TRBV5-1 with TRBJ1-2; maybe TRBD1 (5 bases). V was pared by 0 bases and J by 3 bases, with 9 bases between. CDR1 is SGHRS and CDR2 is YFSETQ in the germline V gene. This CDR3 has 14 residues. The CDR3 DNA reads as TGCGCCAGCAGCTTGGCCGTCAGGGACTATGGCTACACCTTC. Translating gives CASSLAVRDYGYTF.

This clone has only a few counts. The gene calls are TRBV12-1 and TRBJ2-1; no check of the table's D call, TRBD2, against the DNA was made. TRBV12-1 is assigned pseudogene status. This CDR3 spans 15 amino acids. CDR3 protein: CASSFESSSYNEQFF. Here the CDR3 DNA reads TGTGCCAGCAGCTTTGAGTCGAGCTCCTACAATGAGCAGTTCTTC.

This chain joins TRBV4-3 and TRBJ1-3; D unresolved. CDR3 length: 17 residues. Trimming stripped 5 bases from V and 0 bases from J, with 17 bases between. The germline CDR1 and CDR2 sequences are LGHNA and YSLEER. The chain's CDR3 is CASSSQRRGYSGNTIYF. The CDR3 nucleotides are TGCGCCAGCAGCTCACAAAGGCGGGGATACTCTGGAAACACCATATATTTT.

The chain has TRBV7-3 and TRBJ2-7, with D unresolved. CDR1 SGHTA and CDR2 FQGTGA come from the germline V gene. Trimming took off 3 bases at V and 2 bases at J, with 11 bases between the two ends. The CDR3 sequence is 14 residues long. This chain's CDR3 is CASSLGSYPYEQYF. The CDR3 coding sequence is TGTGCCAGCAGCTTGGGCAGCTACCCCTACGAGCAGTACTTC.

This sequence joins TRBV27 and TRBJ1-1; tentative D call: TRBD1 (5 bases). This CDR3 has 13 residues. Germline assignment: CDR1 MNHEY and CDR2 SMNVEV (reference sequence). V was pared by 3 bases and J by 1 base, with 6 bases between. The CDR3 protein is CASSFRGNTEAFF. The CDR3 DNA follows: TGTGCCAGCAGTTTTAGGGGGAACACTGAAGCTTTCTTT.

This clone was seen a handful of times. The CDR3 DNA reads as TGTGCCTGGACCCTGGGGGCTGGCTACACCTTC. This gives the protein CAWTLGAGYTF. The rearrangement uses TRBV30 and TRBJ1-2; possibly TRBD1 for D (6 bases). Trimming took 4 bases from V and 7 from J, leaving 10 bases between them. Germline CDR1 and CDR2: GTSNPN and SVGIG (reference sequence). This CDR3 is 11 amino acids long.

This clone has a handful of counts. The rearrangement links TRBV4-3 to TRBJ1-4; TRBD1 might be the D (6 bases). There are 17 residues in the CDR3. Trimming took off 0 bases at V and 8 bases at J, with 19 bases between the two ends. Germline CDR1 reads LGHNA; CDR2 reads YSLEER. This CDR3 is CASSQDRFRDIGEKLFF. The CDR3 DNA reads TGCGCCAGCAGCCAAGATAGGTTCAGGGACATCGGGGAAAAACTGTTTTTT.

This clone was found a few times. The genes are TRBV13 and TRBJ2-7; D ambiguous. The V and J ends lost 5 bases and 0 bases respectively, with 8 bases between them. The CDR3 contains 13 residues. Germline loops: CDR1 PRHDT, CDR2 FYEKMQ (reference sequence). CDR3 in amino acids: CASSQNPSYEQYF. CDR3 DNA sequence: TGTGCCAGCAGCCAAAATCCCTCCTACGAGCAGTACTTC.

This clone was seen a handful of times. The V and J genes are TRBV19 and TRBJ1-1, with 7 positions matching TRBD1. V lost 6 bases, J lost 8 bases, and 3 bases stayed unmatched. The CDR3 consists of 11 residues. From germline, CDR1 is LNHDA and CDR2 SQIVND (reference sequence). CDR3: CASRAGGEAFF. CDR3 coding DNA: TGTGCCAGTAGGGCAGGGGGAGAAGCTTTCTTT.

The chain carries TRBV4-1 and TRBJ1-4, with D unclear. This CDR3 has 14 residues. Looked up from germline, CDR1 is MGHRA and CDR2 is YSYEKL. V lost 4 bases and J 5 bases, leaving 11 bases between the germline ends. CDR3 in amino acids: CASSPLGLNEKLFF. For the CDR3, the DNA is TGCGCCAGCAGCCCCCTAGGATTGAATGAAAAACTGTTTTTT.

This rearrangement joins TRBV12-5 to TRBJ1-1, with TRBD1 as a possible D gene (6 bases). Germline-derived CDR1 and CDR2 are LGHNT and FRNRAP. V lost 0 bases to trimming and J lost 5 bases, with 13 bases between them. The length of the CDR3 is 15 residues. The CDR3 here is CASGLVQGTGTEAFF. The CDR3 nucleotides are TGTGCTAGTGGTTTGGTACAGGGAACAGGGACTGAAGCTTTCTTT. Full variable domain (missing parts from reference TRBV12-5 and TRBJ1-1): DARVTQTPRHKVTEMGQEVTMRCQPILGHNTVFWYRQTMMQGLELLAYFRNRAPLDDSGMPKDRFSAEMPDATLATLKIQPSEPRDSAVYFCASGLVQGTGTEAFFGQGTRLTVV.

This chain joins TRBV6-5 and TRBJ1-3, with D perhaps TRBD1 (6 bases). The CDR3 runs 16 residues. Germline-derived CDR1 and CDR2 are MNHEY and SVGAGI. Trimming cost V 1 base and J 0 bases, with 10 bases left between them. The CDR3 sequence: CASSYFGQNSGNTIYF. The CDR3 nucleotides read TGTGCCAGCAGTTACTTCGGACAGAACTCTGGAAACACCATATATTTT.